Listed below are T cell receptor beta chains from one sample, sequenced in a study of blood T cell repertoires in COVID-19. Profiled with immunoSEQ multiplex PCR; TCRdb holds only in-frame clones, not every one. The repertoire holds 200,000 to 250,000 clones, with roughly 80% as singletons. The specimen was peripheral blood. These receptors all come from a woman older than 75 with active or convalescent COVID-19. The CDR3 runs from the conserved cysteine through the conserved F or W. Some rows mark clone size as missing; the rest say once, few, many or name a class of expanded clone.

TRBV6-5 once CASRDRRVGETQYF
TRBV25-1 . CASSEVGQGNEQFF
TRBV30 . CAWSVFGGVDYEQYF
TRBV10-2 few CASTPDRGLGYTF
TRBV30 . CAWTRQGGGYTF
TRBV28 . CASAYQGDGYTF
TRBV18 . CASSQTGTVNEKLFF
TRBV19 . CASSMGREGGLNEQFF
TRBV3-1/TRBV3-2 . CASSGAGFFTGELFF
TRBV11-2 once CASRPHQGARETQYF
TRBV14 . CASSQVHRPYEQYF
TRBV23-1 . CASSLPRGGSWCNSYNEQFF
TRBV19 . CASSSTYSSYEQYF
TRBV5-1 . CASSLRAGGLNTEAFF
TRBV11-2 . CASSLSARGRNTIYF
TRBV5-1 . CASSLGQGPYQETQYF
TRBV28 . CASSRGTVVNTEAFF
TRBV6-2/TRBV6-3 . CASSPSWSGELFF
TRBV5-1 . CASSLAGGQGYGYTF
TRBV2 few CASKGEGQPQHF
TRBV5-1 . CASCPAPGNYGYTF
TRBV3-1/TRBV3-2 . CASSQLGGSFEQYF
TRBV3-1/TRBV3-2 once CASSQVAGGPYEQYF
TRBV5-1 . CASMGQSNYGYTF
TRBV7-2 . CASSLEYGGRGNEQFF
TRBV27 . CASSLILPPSNTGELFF
TRBV5-5 . CASSSTERSYNEQFF
TRBV5-1 . CASSFGTGEETQYF
TRBV28 . CASSLPNLGTDTQYF
TRBV19 . CASSLHRGDTGELFF
TRBV6-6 . CASSYSSRYEQYF
TRBV5-4 . CASSLSTVNTEAFF
TRBV18 . CASSSSGDLVF
TRBV7-9 . CASRNQGILDEKLFF
TRBV18 . CASSRQGASNQPQHF
TRBV29-1 few CSATVGLGNTIYF
TRBV11-2 . CASSISGGGPYEQYF
TRBV2 . CASSVVGQGIYGYTF
TRBV7-9 . CASSLGAGGGYTF
TRBV5-8 . CASSLPGGPQNEQFF
TRBV27 . CASRLGLAYNEQFF
TRBV7-9 . CASSSRQGVNTEAFF
TRBV28 . CASSVRGAPLHF